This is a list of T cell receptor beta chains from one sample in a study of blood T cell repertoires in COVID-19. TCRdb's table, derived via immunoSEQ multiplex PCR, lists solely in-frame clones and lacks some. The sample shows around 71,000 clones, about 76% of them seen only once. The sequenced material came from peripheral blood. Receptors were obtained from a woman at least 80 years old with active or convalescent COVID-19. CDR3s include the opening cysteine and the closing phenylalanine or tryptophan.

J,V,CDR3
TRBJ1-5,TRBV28,CASSLTVSGSNQPQHF
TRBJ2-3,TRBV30,CAWNALQSTDTQYF
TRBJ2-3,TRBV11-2,CASSLNWGDTQYF
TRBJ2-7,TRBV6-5,CASSTRLAGAYEQYF
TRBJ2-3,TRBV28,CASSNPGQGASNTQYF
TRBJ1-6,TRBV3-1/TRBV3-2,CATRTGNSPLHF
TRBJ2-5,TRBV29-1,CSVASGDPQETQYF
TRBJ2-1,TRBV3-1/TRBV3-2,CASSQDGQGGLEQFF
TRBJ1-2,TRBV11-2,CASSLNAVSGYTF
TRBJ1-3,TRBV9,CASSLTTGDFSGNTIYF
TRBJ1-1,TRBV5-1,CASSLGVLGALTTEAFF
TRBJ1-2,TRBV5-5,CASSLISGVGGYTF
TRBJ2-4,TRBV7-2,CASSLGSLAGGNIQYF
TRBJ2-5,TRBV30,CAWIKAGETQYF
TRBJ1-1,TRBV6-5,CASKGQSYTEAFF
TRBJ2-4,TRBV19,CASSAGTSGFQYF
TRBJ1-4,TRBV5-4,CASSLAGTANEKLFF
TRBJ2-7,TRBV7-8,CASSLYYEQYF
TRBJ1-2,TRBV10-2,CASTGYGEGGYTF
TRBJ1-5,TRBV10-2,CASSESPGNSNQPQHF
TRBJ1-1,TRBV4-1,CASSLFQGETEAFF
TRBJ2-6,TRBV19,CASSTTGPGGANVLTF
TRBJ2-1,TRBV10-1,CASSAPRGGHEQFF
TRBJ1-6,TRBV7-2,CASSQLMNNSPLHF
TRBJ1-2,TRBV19,CASSMRDRGGYTF
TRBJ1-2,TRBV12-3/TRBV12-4,CASSRNRNYGYTF
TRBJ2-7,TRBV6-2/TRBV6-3,CASSRQAPSYEQYF
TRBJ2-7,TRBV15,CATSRDPGAGGTYEQYF
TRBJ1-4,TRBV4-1,CASGRGQSNEKLFF
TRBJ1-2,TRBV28,CASSSYGRGGNYGYTF
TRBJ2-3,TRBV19,CASSRGGRTDTQYF
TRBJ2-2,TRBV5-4,CASSPPSNTGELFF
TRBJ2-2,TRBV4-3,CASSQALAGGRTGELFF
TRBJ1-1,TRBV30,CAWSSGFLDTEAFF
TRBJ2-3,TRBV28,CASSPGGSTDTQYF
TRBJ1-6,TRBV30,CAWIGQSNNSPLHF
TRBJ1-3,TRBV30,CAWSLGTVSSGNTIYF
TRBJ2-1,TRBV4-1,CASSQIWGGYNEQFF
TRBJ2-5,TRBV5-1,CASSLGLMDSQETQYF
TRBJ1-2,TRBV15,CATSRDRDRKRRGVNYGYTF
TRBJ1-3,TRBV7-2,CASSVVGDSGNTIYF
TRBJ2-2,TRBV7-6,CASSLEAGGRGELFF
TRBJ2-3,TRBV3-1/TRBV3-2,CASSRTVESTDTQYF
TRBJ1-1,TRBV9,CASSGPPRGTEAFF
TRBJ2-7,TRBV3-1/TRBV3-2,CASSSNIPGQGASEQYF
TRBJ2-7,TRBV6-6,CASSHGSREQYF
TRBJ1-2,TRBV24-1,CATVLGRRYGYTF
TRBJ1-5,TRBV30,CAWSREGNQPQHF
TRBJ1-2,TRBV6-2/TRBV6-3,CASSEGTGGSNYGYTF
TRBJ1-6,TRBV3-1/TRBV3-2,CASSQGQGASRNSPLHF